The 16 T cell receptor beta chains below all came from one sample that was sequenced in a study of T cell clonality in common variable immunodeficiency. Using immunoSEQ multiplex PCR, the repertoire was profiled, and TCRdb retains in-frame clones only, with some absent. This sample carries tens of thousands of clones, none of them present only once. Sequencing was carried out using peripheral blood mononuclear cells. The receptor set was obtained from a person aged 18 to 70 in good health.

This clone was picked up many times. The read finishes 3 residues shy of the CDR3 end, and the germline J gene is used to complete it. V and J are TRBV4-2 and TRBJ1-5, with 11 bases identical to TRBD1. Germline assignment: CDR1 LGHNA and CDR2 YNFKEQ. The length of the CDR3 is 13 residues. V dropped 8 bases and J dropped 4; count of bases not matched to a gene: 1. CDR3 bases read: TGTGCCAGCGGGACAGGGGGTAATCAGCCC. Its translation is CASGTGGNQP. The full CDR3 protein reads CASGTGGNQPQHF.

This clone has ten or more counts. The read halts 3 residues ahead of the CDR3 end, with the missing end drawn from the germline J gene. V usage is TRBV7-9 and J usage is TRBJ1-3; 9 positions match TRBD1. Germline V CDR1 and CDR2: SEHNR, FQNEAQ (reference sequence). V lost 8 bases to trimming and J lost 0 bases; unmatched junction nucleotides: 5. This CDR3 region has 15 residues. CDR3 loop: CASVPGQGSGNTIYF. CDR3 DNA, as far as it was read: TGTGCCAGCGTGCCGGGACAGGGCTCTGGAAACACC.

Ten or more counts support this clone. Read coverage stops 3 residues before the CDR3 terminus; the germline J gene supplies the remainder. This rearrangement joins TRBV20-1 to TRBJ1-5; TRBD1 matches 7 bases. V shed 2 bases and J 7 bases; nucleotides not matched to a gene: 8. Germline V gives CDR1 DFQATT, CDR2 SNEGSKA (reference sequence). The CDR3 runs to 14 residues. This CDR3 reads CSARRLQGGQPQHF. CDR3 bases read: TGCAGTGCTAGAAGACTGCAGGGGGGCCAGCCC.

Ten or more counts support this clone. CDR3 DNA (partial): TGTGCCAGCAGCTCCACGGAAGAGACC. Encoded protein: CASSSTEET. The whole CDR3 protein is CASSSTEETQYF. V gene TRBV6-2 or TRBV6-3 combines with J gene TRBJ2-5, with D unresolved. The read halts 3 residues ahead of the CDR3 end, with the missing end drawn from the germline J gene. The CDR3 totals 12 residues. The V gene lost 6 bases and the J gene lost 3 bases, with 8 bases spanning the gap. In germline, CDR1 is MNHEY, CDR2 SVGEGT.

This clone was counted ten times or more. The read stops 3 residues short of the end of the CDR3; the missing end is completed from the germline J gene. The J gene is TRBJ2-5, the V gene TRBV5-1, with TRBD1 matching 7 bases. The CDR3 extends over 15 amino acids. With 0 bases clipped from V and 4 bases from J, the junction kept 6 bases outside the gene matches. In germline, CDR1 is SGHRS, CDR2 YFSETQ. The CDR3 reads CASSLATGPGETQYF. The CDR3 bases that were read are TGCGCCAGCAGCTTGGCGACAGGGCCTGGAGAGACC.

This clone was observed many times. The sequence runs out 3 residues before the end of the CDR3; the remainder is reconstructed from the germline J gene. This chain uses TRBV2 with TRBJ1-2; D might be TRBD1 (5 bases). The CDR3 runs to 15 residues. The germline V gene has CDR1 SNHLY and CDR2 FYNNEI. With 5 bases removed from V and 6 bases from J, the gap between germline ends came to 19 bases. The CDR3 loop reads CASSRMVGGPNGYTF. Incomplete CDR3 DNA: TGTGCCAGCAGTCGGATGGTCGGGGGTCCCAATGGC.

The table lists this clone with many counts. The read ends 3 residues early relative to the CDR3; the germline J gene fills the gap. V and J are TRBV5-1 and TRBJ2-5, with D unresolved. CDR3 size: 16 residues. The germline V gene encodes CDR1 SGHRS and CDR2 YFSETQ. The V end lost 0 bases, the J end lost 2 bases, and 14 bases lay between the germline ends. The covered CDR3 bases are TGCGCCAGCAGCTTGGCTTTTTGGGCCGTACAAGAGACC. Its translation is CASSLAFWAVQET. The whole CDR3 sequence reads CASSLAFWAVQETQYF.

In its sample, this clone was seen many times. The CDR3 is cut off 3 residues early in the read; its end comes from the germline J gene. V is TRBV13 and J is TRBJ2-7; tentative D call: TRBD1 (6 bases). The germline V gene encodes CDR1 PRHDT and CDR2 FYEKMQ (reference sequence). This CDR3 spans 15 amino acids. Trimming pared 0 bases from V and 4 bases from J, leaving 13 bases between. The CDR3 loop reads CASSLGGRGYYEQYF. CDR3 bases read: TGTGCCAGCAGCTTAGGCGGCAGGGGCTATTACGAG.

This clone was picked up a small number of times. The CDR3 goes on 3 residues after the read ends, and that part is filled in from the germline J gene. The chain links TRBV20-1 to TRBJ2-7; tentative D call: TRBD2 (7 bases). The CDR3 extends over 20 amino acids. V dropped 0 bases and J dropped 4 bases, with 31 bases sitting between them. The germline CDR1 and CDR2 sequences are DFQATT and SNEGSKA (reference sequence). The CDR3 sequence is CSARDEGTRGGAGDRYEQYF. The sequenced part of the CDR3 DNA is TGCAGTGCTAGAGATGAGGGGACCCGAGGGGGGGCGGGGGATAGGTACGAG.

For this clone: The CDR3 end is not reached by the read, which stops 3 residues before it; the germline J gene fills it in. The genes are TRBV19 and TRBJ2-1, with 9 bases matching TRBD1. Germline CDR1 and CDR2: LNHDA and SQIVND (reference sequence). This CDR3 region has 16 residues. J lost 3 bases, V lost 5 bases, and 8 bases had no gene match. The CDR3 protein is CASSRLPGQGYNEQFF. The sequenced CDR3 bases are TGTGCCAGTAGTCGCCTTCCGGGACAGGGCTACAATGAG.

This clone was recorded many times. An end of the junction does not agree with germline; a read error may underlie this. The read is 3 residues too short to cover the CDR3 end, so that end is filled in from the germline J gene. The V gene is TRBV4-2, the J gene TRBJ2-1, with D unresolved. Germline CDR1 reads LGHNA; CDR2 reads YNFKEQ. The CDR3 spans 14 residues. CDR3 sequence: CASSQDLGDNEQFF. The part of the CDR3 DNA that was read is TGCGCCAGCAGCCAAGACCTAGGCGACAATGAG.

Note on this clone: The CDR3 is cut off 3 residues early in the read; its end comes from the germline J gene. The rearrangement uses TRBV20-1 and TRBJ1-1, with D possibly matching TRBD1 (5 bases). This CDR3 has 11 amino acids. Germline V CDR1 and CDR2: DFQATT, SNEGSKA (reference sequence). The DNA read from the CDR3 is TGCAGTGCTAGCCTCTGGGGCGAA. This translates into CSASLWGE. The CDR3 as a whole reads CSASLWGEAFF.

This clone was detected many times. The read ends 3 residues shy of where the CDR3 ends; the end is completed using the germline J gene. The chain couples TRBV7-7 to TRBJ1-4; 9 bases are a match to TRBD1. The length of the CDR3 is 14 residues. Germline V gene sequence: CDR1 SSHAT, CDR2 FNYEAQ (reference sequence). J gave up 5 bases and V 5 bases, and 3 bases lay outside the gene matches. The part of the CDR3 DNA that was read is TGTGCCAGCAGCAGGGGACAGGGAAATGAAAAA. This translates into CASSRGQGNEK. The CDR3 in its entirety is CASSRGQGNEKLFF.

Note on this clone: The read ends 3 residues shy of where the CDR3 ends; the end is completed using the germline J gene. The chain carries TRBV19 and TRBJ2-1; 9 nucleotides line up with TRBD2. CDR3 length: 19 amino acids. CDR1 and CDR2 from the germline V gene are LNHDA and SQIVND (reference sequence). The V and J ends lost 5 bases and 0 bases, in that order; junction bases with no gene match: 14. CDR3 bases read: TGTGCCAGTAGTCACCTAAGTGGAGCGGGGGGTAGCTCCTACAATGAG. Translated, it gives CASSHLSGAGGSSYNE. The complete CDR3 protein is CASSHLSGAGGSSYNEQFF.

The sample holds many counts of this clone. The CDR3 is cut off 3 residues early in the read; its end comes from the germline J gene. This chain links TRBV19 with TRBJ1-2, with a weak D call TRBD1 (6 bases). V lost 5 bases to trimming and J lost 4 bases, with 14 bases between them. Germline CDR1 reads LNHDA; CDR2 reads SQIVND (reference sequence). CDR3 size: 14 residues. The part of the CDR3 DNA that was read is TGTGCCAGTAGTCCATCCCCGACAGGCTATGGC. Translation gives CASSPSPTGYG. The full CDR3 reads CASSPSPTGYGYTF.

On this clone itself: The read falls 3 residues short of the CDR3 end, and the missing part is taken from the germline J gene. The chain recombines TRBV7-8 with TRBJ1-3, with TRBD1 identical over 7 bases. The CDR3 totals 17 residues. Germline CDR1 is SGHVS and CDR2 is FQNEAQ. V lost 0 bases, J lost 4 bases, and 9 bases stayed unmatched. CDR3 amino acids: CASSLALLRGRGNTIYF. The CDR3 DNA, read in part, is TGTGCCAGCAGCTTAGCGCTTCTAAGGGGGCGCGGAAACACC.